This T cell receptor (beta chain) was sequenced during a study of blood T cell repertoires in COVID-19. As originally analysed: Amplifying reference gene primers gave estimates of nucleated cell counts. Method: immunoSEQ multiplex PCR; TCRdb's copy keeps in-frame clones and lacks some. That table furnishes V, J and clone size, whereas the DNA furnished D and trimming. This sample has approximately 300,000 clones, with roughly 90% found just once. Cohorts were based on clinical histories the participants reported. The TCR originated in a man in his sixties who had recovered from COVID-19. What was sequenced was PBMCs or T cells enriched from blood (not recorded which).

In DNA form, the CDR3 reads TGTGCCAGCAGCTTAGAGGTTATGCGGGAGTACTCCTACGAGCAGTACTTC. Its translation is CASSLEVMREYSYEQYF. V usage is TRBV7-6 and J usage is TRBJ2-7; the match to TRBD2 covers 7 bases. Per the germline V gene, CDR1 is SGHVS and CDR2 is FNYEAQ. The CDR3 is 17 amino acids. The V gene end was trimmed by 1 base and the J gene end by 0 bases; junction bases not matched to a gene: 9.